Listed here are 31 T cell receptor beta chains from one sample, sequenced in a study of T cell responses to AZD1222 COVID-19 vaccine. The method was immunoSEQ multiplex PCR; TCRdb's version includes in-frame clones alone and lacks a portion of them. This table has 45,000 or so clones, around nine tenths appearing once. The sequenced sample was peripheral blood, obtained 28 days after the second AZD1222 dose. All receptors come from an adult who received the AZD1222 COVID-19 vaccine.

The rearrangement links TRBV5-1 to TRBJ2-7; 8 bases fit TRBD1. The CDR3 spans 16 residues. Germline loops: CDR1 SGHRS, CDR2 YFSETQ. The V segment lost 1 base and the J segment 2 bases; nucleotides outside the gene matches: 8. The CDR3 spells CASSLFLTGGTYEQYF. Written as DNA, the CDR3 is TGCGCCAGCAGCTTGTTTCTCACAGGGGGTACCTACGAGCAGTACTTC.

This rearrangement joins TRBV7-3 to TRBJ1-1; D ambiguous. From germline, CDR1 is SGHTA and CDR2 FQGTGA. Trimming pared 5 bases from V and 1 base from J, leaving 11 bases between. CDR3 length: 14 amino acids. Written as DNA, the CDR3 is TGTGCCAGCAGCGTCGGACGGGAGAACACTGAAGCTTTCTTT. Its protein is CASSVGRENTEAFF. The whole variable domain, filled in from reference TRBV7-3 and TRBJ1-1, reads GAGVSQTPSNKVTEKGKYVELRCDPISGHTALYWYRQSLGQGPEFLIYFQGTGAADDSGLPNDRFFAVRPEGSVSTLKIQRTERGDSAVYLCASSVGRENTEAFFGQGTRLTVV.

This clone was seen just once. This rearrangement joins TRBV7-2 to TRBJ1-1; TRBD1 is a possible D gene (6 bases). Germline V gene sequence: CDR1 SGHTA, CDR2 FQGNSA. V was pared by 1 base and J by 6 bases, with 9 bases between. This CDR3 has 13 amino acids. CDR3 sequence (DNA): TGTGCCAGCAGCTTAGAACAGGGAGCTGAAGCTTTCTTT. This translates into CASSLEQGAEAFF.

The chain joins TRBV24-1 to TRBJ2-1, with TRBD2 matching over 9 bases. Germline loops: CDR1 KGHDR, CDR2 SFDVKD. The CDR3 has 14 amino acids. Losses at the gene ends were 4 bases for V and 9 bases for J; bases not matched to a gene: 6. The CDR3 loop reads CATSETGTSFEQFF. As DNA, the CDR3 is TGTGCCACCAGTGAAACCGGGACTAGCTTTGAGCAGTTCTTC.

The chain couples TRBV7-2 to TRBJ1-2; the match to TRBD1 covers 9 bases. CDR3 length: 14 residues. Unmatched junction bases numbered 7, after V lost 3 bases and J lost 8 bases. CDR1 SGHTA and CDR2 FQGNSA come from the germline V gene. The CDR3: CASSFRDRVGGYTF. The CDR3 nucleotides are TGTGCCAGCAGCTTCCGGGACAGGGTCGGAGGCTACACCTTC.

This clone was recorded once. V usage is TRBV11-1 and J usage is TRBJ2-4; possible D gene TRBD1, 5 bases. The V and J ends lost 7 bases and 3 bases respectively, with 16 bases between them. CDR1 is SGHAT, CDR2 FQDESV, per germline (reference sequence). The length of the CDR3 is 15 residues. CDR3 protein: CASKSDPRDKNIQYF. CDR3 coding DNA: TGTGCCAGCAAATCAGACCCCAGGGACAAAAACATTCAGTACTTC.

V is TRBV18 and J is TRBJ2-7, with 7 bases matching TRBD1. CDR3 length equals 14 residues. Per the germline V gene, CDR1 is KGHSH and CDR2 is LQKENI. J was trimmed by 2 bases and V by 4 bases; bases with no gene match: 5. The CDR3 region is CASSQGQNTYEQYF. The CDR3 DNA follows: TGTGCCAGCTCACAGGGACAGAATACCTACGAGCAGTACTTC.

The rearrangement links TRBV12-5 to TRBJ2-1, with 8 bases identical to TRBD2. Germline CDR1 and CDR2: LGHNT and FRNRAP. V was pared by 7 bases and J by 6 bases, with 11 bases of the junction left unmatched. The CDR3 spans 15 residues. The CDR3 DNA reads TGTGCTAGTGCCACAGCGGGAGCCATCCCCAATGAGCAGTTCTTC. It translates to CASATAGAIPNEQFF.

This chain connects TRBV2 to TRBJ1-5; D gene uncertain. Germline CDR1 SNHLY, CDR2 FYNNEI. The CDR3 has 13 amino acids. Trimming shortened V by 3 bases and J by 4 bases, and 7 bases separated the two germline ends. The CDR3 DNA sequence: TGTGCCAGCAGTGATTATAGAAATCAGCCCCAGCATTTT. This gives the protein CASSDYRNQPQHF.

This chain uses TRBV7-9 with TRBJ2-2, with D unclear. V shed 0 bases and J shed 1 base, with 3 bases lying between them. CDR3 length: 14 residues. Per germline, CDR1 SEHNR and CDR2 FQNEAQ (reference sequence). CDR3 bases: TGTGCCAGCAGCTTAGCACTGAACACCGGGGAGCTGTTTTTT. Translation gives CASSLALNTGELFF.

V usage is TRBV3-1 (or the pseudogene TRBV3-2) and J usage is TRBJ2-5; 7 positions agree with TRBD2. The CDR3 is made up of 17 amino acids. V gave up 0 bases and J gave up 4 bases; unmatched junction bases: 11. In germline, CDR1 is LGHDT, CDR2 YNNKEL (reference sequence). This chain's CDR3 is CASSQDRGGSGRETQYF. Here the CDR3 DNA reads TGTGCCAGCAGCCAAGATAGGGGCGGGAGCGGGCGAGAGACCCAGTACTTC.

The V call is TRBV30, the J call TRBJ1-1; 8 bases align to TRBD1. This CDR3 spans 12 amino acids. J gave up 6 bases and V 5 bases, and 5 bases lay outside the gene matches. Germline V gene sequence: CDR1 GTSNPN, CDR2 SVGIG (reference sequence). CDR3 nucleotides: TGTGCCTGGGGAGACAGGGGCGCTGAAGCTTTCTTT. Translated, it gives CAWGDRGAEAFF.

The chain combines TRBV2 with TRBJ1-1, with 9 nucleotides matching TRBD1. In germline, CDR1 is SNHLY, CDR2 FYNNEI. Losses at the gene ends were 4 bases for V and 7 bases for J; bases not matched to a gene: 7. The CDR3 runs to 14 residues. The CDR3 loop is CASSVGTGWGEAFF. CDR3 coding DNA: TGTGCCAGCAGTGTTGGGACAGGGTGGGGTGAAGCTTTCTTT.

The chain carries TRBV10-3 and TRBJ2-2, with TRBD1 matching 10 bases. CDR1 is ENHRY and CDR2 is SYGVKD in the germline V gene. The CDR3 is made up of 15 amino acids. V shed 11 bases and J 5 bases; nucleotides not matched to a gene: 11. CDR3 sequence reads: CAAGRDRGSTGELFF. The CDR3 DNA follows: TGTGCCGCAGGCCGGGACAGGGGATCGACCGGGGAGCTGTTTTTT.

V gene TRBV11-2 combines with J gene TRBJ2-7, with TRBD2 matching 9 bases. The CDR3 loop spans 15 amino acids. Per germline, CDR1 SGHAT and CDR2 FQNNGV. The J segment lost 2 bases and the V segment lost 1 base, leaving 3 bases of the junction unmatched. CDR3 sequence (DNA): TGTGCCAGCAGCTTAGTAGCGGGAGCGACCTACGAGCAGTACTTC. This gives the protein CASSLVAGATYEQYF.

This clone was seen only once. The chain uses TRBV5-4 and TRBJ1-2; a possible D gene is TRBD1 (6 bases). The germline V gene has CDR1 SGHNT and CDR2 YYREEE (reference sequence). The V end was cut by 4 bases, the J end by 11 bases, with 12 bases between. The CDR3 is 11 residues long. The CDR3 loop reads CASSRGTWYTF. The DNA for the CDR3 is TGTGCCAGCAGCCGCGGGACATGGTACACCTTC.

The CDR3 protein is CATSITGDGYNEQFF. CDR3 in DNA: TGTGCCACCAGCATCACAGGGGATGGGTACAATGAGCAGTTCTTC. The chain combines TRBV15 with TRBJ2-1, with 7 nucleotides matching TRBD1. Germline assignment: CDR1 LNHNV and CDR2 YYDKDF (reference sequence). V trimming: 4 bases; J trimming: 4 bases; junction bases outside the gene matches: 7. This CDR3 has 15 amino acids.

This CDR3 is CASRQNAEAEAFF. The CDR3 bases are TGTGCCAGCAGGCAAAATGCTGAGGCTGAAGCTTTCTTT. The chain is built from TRBV27 and TRBJ1-1; no firm D call. Looked up from germline, CDR1 is MNHEY and CDR2 is SMNVEV (reference sequence). This CDR3 contains 13 residues. The V gene lost 6 bases and the J gene lost 6 bases, with 14 bases spanning the gap.

CDR3 sequence (DNA): TGTGCCAGCAGCTCGGGACAGGGATCCTACGAGCAGTACTTC. Encoded protein: CASSSGQGSYEQYF. V gene TRBV11-2 combines with J gene TRBJ2-7; 9 nucleotides align to TRBD1. The length of the CDR3 is 14 residues. Germline V gene data show CDR1 as SGHAT and CDR2 as FQNNGV. The junction had 2 bases not matched to a gene; V was cut back by 4 bases and J by 1 base.

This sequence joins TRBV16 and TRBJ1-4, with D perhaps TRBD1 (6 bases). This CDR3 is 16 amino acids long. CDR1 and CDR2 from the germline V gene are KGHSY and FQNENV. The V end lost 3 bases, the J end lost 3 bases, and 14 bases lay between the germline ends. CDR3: CASSQERTAANEKLFF. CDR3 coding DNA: TGTGCCAGCAGCCAGGAACGGACAGCAGCTAATGAAAAACTGTTTTTT.

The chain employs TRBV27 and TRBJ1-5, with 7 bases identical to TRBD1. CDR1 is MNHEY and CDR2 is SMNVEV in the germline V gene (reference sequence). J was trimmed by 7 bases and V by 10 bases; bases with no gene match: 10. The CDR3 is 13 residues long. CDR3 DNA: TGTGCCACCCAAGAGTCAGGGGGACAGCCCCAGCATTTT. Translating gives CATQESGGQPQHF.

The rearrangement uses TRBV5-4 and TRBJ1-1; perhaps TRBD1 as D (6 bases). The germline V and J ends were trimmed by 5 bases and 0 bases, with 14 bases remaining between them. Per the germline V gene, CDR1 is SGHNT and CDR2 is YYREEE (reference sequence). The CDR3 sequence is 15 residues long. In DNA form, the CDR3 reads TGTGCCAGCAGACCACGACAGGACTTGAACACTGAAGCTTTCTTT. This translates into CASRPRQDLNTEAFF.

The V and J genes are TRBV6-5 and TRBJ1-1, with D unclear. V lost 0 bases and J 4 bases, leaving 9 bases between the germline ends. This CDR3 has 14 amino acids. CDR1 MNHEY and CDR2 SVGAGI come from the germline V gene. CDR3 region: CASSYSRMGTEAFF. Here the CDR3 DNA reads TGTGCCAGCAGTTACTCTAGGATGGGCACTGAAGCTTTCTTT.

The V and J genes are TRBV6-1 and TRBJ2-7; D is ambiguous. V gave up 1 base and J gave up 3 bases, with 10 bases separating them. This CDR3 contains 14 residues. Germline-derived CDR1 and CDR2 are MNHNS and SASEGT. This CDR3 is CASSEVGRNYEQYF. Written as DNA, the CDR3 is TGTGCCAGCAGTGAAGTCGGACGGAACTACGAGCAGTACTTC.

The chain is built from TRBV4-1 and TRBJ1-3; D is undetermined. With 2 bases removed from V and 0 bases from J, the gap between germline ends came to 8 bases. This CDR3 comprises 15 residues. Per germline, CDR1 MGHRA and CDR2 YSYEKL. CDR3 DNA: TGCGCCAGCAGCCAATCAGCGCACTCTGGAAACACCATATATTTT. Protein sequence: CASSQSAHSGNTIYF.

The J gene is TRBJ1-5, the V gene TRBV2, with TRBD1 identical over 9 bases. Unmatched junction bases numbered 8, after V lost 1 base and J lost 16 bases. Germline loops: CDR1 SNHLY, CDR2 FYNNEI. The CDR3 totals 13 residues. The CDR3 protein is CASSEDRTGVQHF. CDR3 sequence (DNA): TGTGCCAGCAGTGAAGATCGGACAGGGGTCCAACATTTT.

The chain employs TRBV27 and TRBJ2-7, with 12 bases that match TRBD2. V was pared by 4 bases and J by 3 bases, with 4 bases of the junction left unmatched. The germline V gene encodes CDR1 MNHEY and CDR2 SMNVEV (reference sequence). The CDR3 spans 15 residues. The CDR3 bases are TGTGCCAGCAGTTCGCGGACTAGCGGGGACTACGAGCAGTACTTC. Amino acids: CASSSRTSGDYEQYF.

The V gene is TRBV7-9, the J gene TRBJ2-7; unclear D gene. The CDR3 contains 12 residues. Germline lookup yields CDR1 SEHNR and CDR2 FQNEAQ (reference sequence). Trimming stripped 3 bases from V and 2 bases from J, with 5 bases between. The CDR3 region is CASSFSPYEQYF. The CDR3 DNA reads TGTGCCAGCAGCTTTAGCCCCTACGAGCAGTACTTC. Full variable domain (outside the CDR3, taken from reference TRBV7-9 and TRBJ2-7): DTGVSQNPRHKITKRGQNVTFRCDPISEHNRLYWYRQTLGQGPEFLTYFQNEAQLEKSRLLSDRFSAERPKGSFSTLEIQRTEQGDSAMYLCASSFSPYEQYFGPGTRLTVT.

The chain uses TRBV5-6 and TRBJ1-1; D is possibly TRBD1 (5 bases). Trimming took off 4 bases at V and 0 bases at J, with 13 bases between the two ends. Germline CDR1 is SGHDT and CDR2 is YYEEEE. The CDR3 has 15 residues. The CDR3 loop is CASSAPDKLNTEAFF. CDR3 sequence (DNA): TGTGCCAGCAGCGCCCCGGACAAGTTGAACACTGAAGCTTTCTTT.

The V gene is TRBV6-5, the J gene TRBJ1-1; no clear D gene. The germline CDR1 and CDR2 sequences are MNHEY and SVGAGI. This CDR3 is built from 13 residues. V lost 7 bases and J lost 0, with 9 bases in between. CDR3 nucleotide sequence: TGTGCCAGCAACCTATCCGTGAACACTGAAGCTTTCTTT. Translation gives CASNLSVNTEAFF.

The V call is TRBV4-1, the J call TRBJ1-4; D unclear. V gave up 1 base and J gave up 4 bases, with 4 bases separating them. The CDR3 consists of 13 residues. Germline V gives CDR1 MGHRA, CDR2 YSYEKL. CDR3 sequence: CASSQVVNEKLFF. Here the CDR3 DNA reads TGCGCCAGCAGCCAAGTAGTTAATGAAAAACTGTTTTTT.